This TCR beta chain was recorded in a study of blood T cell repertoires in COVID-19. The V gene lost 6 bases and the J gene lost 2 bases, with 11 bases spanning the gap. CDR1 is SQVTM and CDR2 is ANQGSEA in the germline V gene. The length of the CDR3 is 13 residues. Patients at the Seattle site were enrolled during active infection and followed longitudinally. The authors' processing: By means of reference gene primer amplification, nucleated cell counts were estimated. The table came from immunoSEQ multiplex PCR; TCRdb's copy has only in-frame clones and leaves some out. D and trimming come from the DNA, and the V and J calls and clone size come from that table. The sample has 400,000 or so clones, around 89% seen once.

The receptor was isolated from a woman aged 40 to 50 with COVID-19, enrolled during active disease. Material for sequencing was peripheral blood. The chain has TRBV29-1 and TRBJ2-1, with D possibly matching TRBD2 (7 bases). The CDR3 DNA reads as TGCAGCGTGGGGAGGGACACCTACAATGAGCAGTTCTTC. Its protein is CSVGRDTYNEQFF.